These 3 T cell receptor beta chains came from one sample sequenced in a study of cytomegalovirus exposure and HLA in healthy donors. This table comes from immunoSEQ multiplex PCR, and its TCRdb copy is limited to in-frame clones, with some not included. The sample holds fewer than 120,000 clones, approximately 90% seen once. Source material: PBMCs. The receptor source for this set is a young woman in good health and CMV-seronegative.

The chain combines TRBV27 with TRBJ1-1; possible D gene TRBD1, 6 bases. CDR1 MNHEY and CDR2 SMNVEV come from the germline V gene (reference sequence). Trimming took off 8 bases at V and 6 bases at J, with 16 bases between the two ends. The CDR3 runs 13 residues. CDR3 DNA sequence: TGTGCCAGCTCCGGGACACCGACGGCTGAAGCTTTCTTT. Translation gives CASSGTPTAEAFF.

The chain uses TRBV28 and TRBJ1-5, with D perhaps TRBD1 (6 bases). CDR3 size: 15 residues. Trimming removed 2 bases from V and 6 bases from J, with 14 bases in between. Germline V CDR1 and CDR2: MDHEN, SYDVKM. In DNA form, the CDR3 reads TGTGCCAGCAGTTTAATAGGGGGTGACCCTCAGCCCCAGCATTTT. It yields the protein CASSLIGGDPQPQHF.

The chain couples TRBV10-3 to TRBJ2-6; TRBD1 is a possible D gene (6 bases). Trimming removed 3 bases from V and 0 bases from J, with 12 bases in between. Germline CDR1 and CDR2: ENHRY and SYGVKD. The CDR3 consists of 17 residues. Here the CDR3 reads CAISDLDRPSGANVLTF. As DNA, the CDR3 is TGTGCCATCAGTGATTTGGACAGACCCTCTGGGGCCAACGTCCTGACTTTC.